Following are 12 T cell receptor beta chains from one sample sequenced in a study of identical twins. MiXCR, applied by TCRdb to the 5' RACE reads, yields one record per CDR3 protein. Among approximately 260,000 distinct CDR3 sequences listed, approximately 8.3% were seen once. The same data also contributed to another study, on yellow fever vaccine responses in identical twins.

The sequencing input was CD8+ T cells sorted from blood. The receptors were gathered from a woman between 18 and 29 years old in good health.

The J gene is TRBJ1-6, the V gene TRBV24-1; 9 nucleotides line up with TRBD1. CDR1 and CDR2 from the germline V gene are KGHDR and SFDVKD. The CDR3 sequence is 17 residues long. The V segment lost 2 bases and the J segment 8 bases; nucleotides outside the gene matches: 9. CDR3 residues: CATSDSGQGNLDSPLHF. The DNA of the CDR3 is TGTGCCACCAGTGATTCGGGACAGGGTAATCTGGATTCACCCCTCCACTTT.

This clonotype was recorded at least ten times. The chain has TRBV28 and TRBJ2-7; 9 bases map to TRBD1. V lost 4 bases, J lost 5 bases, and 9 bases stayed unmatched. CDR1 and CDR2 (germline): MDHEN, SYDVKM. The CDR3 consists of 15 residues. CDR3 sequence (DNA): TGTGCCAGCAGTTACCCCCGGGACAGGGAGGACGAGCAGTACTTC. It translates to CASSYPRDREDEQYF.

The CDR3 DNA follows: TGTGCCAGCTCACCACCGTCAGACCAAGAGACCCAGTACTTC. Protein: CASSPPSDQETQYF. J is TRBJ2-5 and V is TRBV18; unclear D gene. The CDR3 is made up of 14 amino acids. V was clipped by 0 bases and J by 0 bases, with 5 bases between them. Per germline, CDR1 KGHSH and CDR2 LQKENI. Complete variable domain (other parts from reference TRBV18 and TRBJ2-5): NAGVMQNPRHLVRRRGQEARLRCSPMKGHSHVYWYRQLPEEGLKFMVYLQKENIIDESGMPKERFSAEFPKEGPSILRIQQVVRGDSAAYFCASSPPSDQETQYFGPGTRLLVL.

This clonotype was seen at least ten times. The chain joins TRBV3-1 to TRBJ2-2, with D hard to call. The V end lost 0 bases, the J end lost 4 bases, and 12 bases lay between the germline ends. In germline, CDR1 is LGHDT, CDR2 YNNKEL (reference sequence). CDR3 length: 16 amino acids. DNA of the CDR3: TGTGCCAGCAGCCAAGATGTATCAGGCCTCACCGGGGAGCTGTTTTTT. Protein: CASSQDVSGLTGELFF. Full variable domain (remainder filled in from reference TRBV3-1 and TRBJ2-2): DTAVSQTPKYLVTQMGNDKSIKCEQNLGHDTMYWYKQDSKKFLKIMFSYNNKELIINETVPNRFSPKSPDKAHLNLHINSLELGDSAVYFCASSQDVSGLTGELFFGEGSRLTVL.

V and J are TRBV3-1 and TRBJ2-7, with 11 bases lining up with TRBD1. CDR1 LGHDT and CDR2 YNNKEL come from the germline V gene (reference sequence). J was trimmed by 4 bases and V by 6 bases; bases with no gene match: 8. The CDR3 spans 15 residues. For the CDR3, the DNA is TGTGCCAGCAGTCCGGTAGGGACAGGGGGATACGAGCAGTACTTC. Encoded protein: CASSPVGTGGYEQYF.

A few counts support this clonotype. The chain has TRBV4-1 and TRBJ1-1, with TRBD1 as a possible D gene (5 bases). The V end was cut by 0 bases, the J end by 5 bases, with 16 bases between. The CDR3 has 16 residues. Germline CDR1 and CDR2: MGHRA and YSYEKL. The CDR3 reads CASSQDGGGSMTEAFF. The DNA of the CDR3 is TGCGCCAGCAGCCAAGACGGGGGTGGAAGTATGACTGAAGCTTTCTTT.

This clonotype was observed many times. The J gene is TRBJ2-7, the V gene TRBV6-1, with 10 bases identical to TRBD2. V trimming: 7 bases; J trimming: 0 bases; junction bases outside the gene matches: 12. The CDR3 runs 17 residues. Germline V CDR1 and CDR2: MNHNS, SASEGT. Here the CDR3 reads CASIGPSGRVSSYEQYF. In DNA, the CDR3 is TGTGCCAGCATAGGTCCTAGCGGGAGAGTCAGCTCCTACGAGCAGTACTTC.

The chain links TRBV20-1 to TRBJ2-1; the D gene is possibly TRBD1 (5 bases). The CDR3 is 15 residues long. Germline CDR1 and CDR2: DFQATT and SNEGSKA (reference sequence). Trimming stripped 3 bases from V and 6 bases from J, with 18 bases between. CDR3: CSASGWQGNGNEQFF. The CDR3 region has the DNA TGCAGTGCTAGTGGTTGGCAGGGAAATGGCAATGAGCAGTTCTTC.

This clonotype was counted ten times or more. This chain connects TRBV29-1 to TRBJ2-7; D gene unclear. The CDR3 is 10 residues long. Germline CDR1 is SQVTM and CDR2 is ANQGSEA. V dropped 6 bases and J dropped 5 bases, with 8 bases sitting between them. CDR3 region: CSVLTDEQYF. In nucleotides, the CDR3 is TGCAGCGTCCTTACCGACGAGCAGTACTTC.

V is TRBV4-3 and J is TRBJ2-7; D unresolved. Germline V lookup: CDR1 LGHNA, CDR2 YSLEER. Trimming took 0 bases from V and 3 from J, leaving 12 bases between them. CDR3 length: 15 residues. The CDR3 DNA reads TGCGCCAGCAGCCAAGACCTTGGCCCTAGCTACGAGCAGTACTTC. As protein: CASSQDLGPSYEQYF.

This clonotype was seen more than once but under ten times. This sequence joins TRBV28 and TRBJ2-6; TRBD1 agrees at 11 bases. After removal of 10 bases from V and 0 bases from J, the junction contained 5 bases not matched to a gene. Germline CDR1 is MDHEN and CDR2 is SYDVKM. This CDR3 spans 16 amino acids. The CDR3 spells CATGQGAYSGANVLTF. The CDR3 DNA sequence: TGTGCCACCGGACAGGGGGCGTACTCTGGGGCCAACGTCCTGACTTTC.

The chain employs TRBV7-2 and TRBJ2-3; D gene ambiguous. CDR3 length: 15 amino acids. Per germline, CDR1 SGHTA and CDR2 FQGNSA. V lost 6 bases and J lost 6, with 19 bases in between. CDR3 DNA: TGTGCCAGCAGTCACACTCACGGTTTGGCCGATACGCAGTATTTT. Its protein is CASSHTHGLADTQYF.